These 12 T cell receptor beta chains were sequenced from one sample in a study of blood T cells in healthy people across ages. The authors ran a second PCR of about 6 to 11 cycles using a sample-barcoded 5' primer and a J-beta primer mix. One entry per CDR3 protein, called by TCRdb with MiXCR from the 5' RACE reads. The sample yields around 1,500,000 distinct CDR3 sequences, roughly 30% seen once. Sequencing was done on a sample of blood. These receptors were collected from a woman younger than 45 in good health.

This clonotype was seen a single time. Since the CDR3 does not end with the conserved phenylalanine or tryptophan, this likely comes from a read error. CDR3 sequence (DNA): TGCGCCAGCAGCCAACCAAGGGAGCGGACAGACTCTGGAAACACCATATATTGT. It codes for CASSQPRERTDSGNTIYC. V is TRBV4-1 and J is TRBJ1-3; maybe TRBD1 (6 bases). The V gene lost 2 bases and the J gene lost 0 bases, with 17 bases spanning the gap. Germline V lookup: CDR1 MGHRA, CDR2 YSYEKL. The CDR3 is 18 amino acids.

The chain carries TRBV19 and TRBJ2-3; no definite D call. Germline CDR1 reads LNHDA; CDR2 reads SQIVND (reference sequence). The CDR3 sequence is 12 residues long. Trimming took 0 bases from V and 6 from J, leaving 4 bases between them. The CDR3 region has the DNA TGTGCCAGTAGTATAGATCCCGATACGCAGTATTTT. As protein: CASSIDPDTQYF.

The chain joins TRBV2 to TRBJ2-1; the D is unclear. The V end lost 3 bases, the J end lost 9 bases, and 9 bases lay between the germline ends. Germline V gene sequence: CDR1 SNHLY, CDR2 FYNNEI. The length of the CDR3 is 12 residues. CDR3 DNA sequence: TGTGCCAGCAGTGACCCCAGCATTGAGCAGTTCTTC. It specifies CASSDPSIEQFF.

The gene calls are TRBV9 and TRBJ1-6, with D tentatively TRBD1 (5 bases). The CDR3 has 14 amino acids. V shed 0 bases and J shed 9 bases, with 10 bases lying between them. Germline CDR1 is SGDLS and CDR2 is YYNGEE. The CDR3 region is CASSVALGRSPLHF. CDR3 DNA sequence: TGTGCCAGCAGCGTAGCTCTGGGGCGTTCACCCCTCCACTTT. The full variable domain, completed using reference TRBV9 and TRBJ1-6, is DSGVTQTPKHLITATGQRVTLRCSPRSGDLSVYWYQQSLDQGLQFLIQYYNGEERAKGNILERFSAQQFPDLHSELNLSSLELGDSALYFCASSVALGRSPLHFGNGTRLTVT.

The chain has TRBV4-3 and TRBJ2-5; 8 nucleotides line up with TRBD1. After removal of 4 bases from V and 4 bases from J, the junction contained 5 bases not matched to a gene. The CDR3 sequence is 14 residues long. Germline loops: CDR1 LGHNA, CDR2 YSLEER. In DNA, the CDR3 is TGCGCCAGCAGCCGCGTGGACAGGGCAGAGACCCAGTACTTC. This sequence encodes CASSRVDRAETQYF.

This clonotype came up a few times. The J gene is TRBJ1-5, the V gene TRBV4-3; 7 bases line up with TRBD1. CDR3 length equals 14 residues. V shed 4 bases, J shed 5 bases, and the junction held 5 bases outside the gene matches. Germline-derived CDR1 and CDR2 are LGHNA and YSLEER. The CDR3 coding sequence is TGCGCCAGCAGCCCCCGGGACAGCGATCAGCCCCAGCATTTT. Translation gives CASSPRDSDQPQHF.

This rearrangement joins TRBV20-1 to TRBJ1-4, with 7 nucleotides matching TRBD1. The CDR3 runs to 13 residues. CDR1 is DFQATT and CDR2 is SNEGSKA in the germline V gene (reference sequence). Losses at the gene ends were 7 bases for V and 8 bases for J; bases not matched to a gene: 10. CDR3 region: CSVVRGRLEKLFF. The CDR3 nucleotides are TGCAGTGTTGTAAGGGGGCGTCTGGAAAAACTGTTTTTT.

This clonotype was seen at least ten times. Germline and junction disagree at one end, which may indicate a read error. The J gene is TRBJ2-3, the V gene TRBV4-3, with 7 bases aligning to TRBD2. Germline-derived CDR1 and CDR2 are LGHNA and YSLEER. This CDR3 has 15 amino acids. CDR3 in amino acids: CASSQAGEPADTQYF. DNA for the CDR3: TGCGCCAGTAGCCAGGCGGGAGAGCCAGCAGATACGCAGTATTTT.

This rearrangement joins TRBV6-5 to TRBJ2-7; 9 bases map to TRBD1. The CDR3 is 18 residues long. After removal of 6 bases from V and 3 bases from J, the junction contained 18 bases not matched to a gene. Per the germline V gene, CDR1 is MNHEY and CDR2 is SVGAGI. CDR3 sequence: CASSQDAPTTGGFYEQYF. Written as DNA, the CDR3 is TGTGCCAGCAGCCAAGATGCGCCTACGACAGGGGGGTTCTACGAGCAGTACTTC.

This clonotype was recorded at least ten times. The rearrangement joins TRBV29-1 to TRBJ1-2; TRBD1 agrees at 9 bases. With V trimmed by 1 base and J by 6 bases, 3 bases remained unmatched. Germline loops: CDR1 SQVTM, CDR2 ANQGSEA. This CDR3 has 13 residues. The CDR3 protein is CSVEGTGVDGYTF. CDR3 coding DNA: TGCAGCGTTGAAGGGACAGGGGTAGATGGCTACACCTTC.

The chain recombines TRBV2 with TRBJ1-5, with D perhaps matching TRBD1 (6 bases). V lost 6 bases and J lost 0, with 9 bases in between. Germline CDR1 reads SNHLY; CDR2 reads FYNNEI. CDR3 size: 14 residues. The CDR3 DNA is TGTGCCAGCAGGACAGGAGATAGCAATCAGCCCCAGCATTTT. Translating gives CASRTGDSNQPQHF.

This clonotype has more than one count but fewer than ten. This chain connects TRBV6-2 or TRBV6-3 to TRBJ2-1, with D perhaps matching TRBD2 (6 bases). V lost 6 bases and J 8 bases, leaving 17 bases between the germline ends. The CDR3 sequence is 14 residues long. The germline gives CDR1 MNHEY, CDR2 SVGEGT. The CDR3 is CASRNGWPSDEQFF. The CDR3 nucleotides are TGTGCCAGCAGGAACGGGTGGCCTAGCGATGAGCAGTTCTTC.